The rows below give T cell receptor beta chains drawn from one sample of a study of a mutant IDH1 vaccine in newly diagnosed glioma. Measured with immunoSEQ multiplex PCR; TCRdb has only the in-frame clones, and not every one. Of over 55,000 clones listed, over 75% are singletons. The antigens these receptors bind are not known. This material consisted of PBMCs, taken from a glioma patient whose treatment included an IDH1 peptide vaccine. These receptors were taken from a man aged 35 to 55 with glioma. CDR3s include the opening cysteine and the closing phenylalanine or tryptophan. The D gene is left open where the match is weak. Clone size is shown for a subset of rows, as once, few, many or a class of expanded clone.

D gene	J gene	clone size	V gene	CDR3 length	CDR3 protein	CDR3 DNA
TRBD1	TRBJ1-2	once	TRBV5-4	15	CASSFRDRVRYGYTF	TGTGCCAGCAGCTTTAGGGACAGGGTACGCTATGGCTACACCTTC
TRBD2	TRBJ2-3	-	TRBV18	18	CASSPTQTSGSSTDTQYF	TGTGCCAGCTCACCAACTCAAACTAGCGGAAGTAGCACAGATACGCAGTATTTT
-	TRBJ2-2	-	TRBV10-2	15	CASSEMAGSAGELFF	TGCGCCAGCAGTGAGATGGCGGGGTCGGCCGGGGAGCTGTTTTTT
-	TRBJ2-1	once	TRBV7-2	14	CASSIIAVRDEQFF	TGTGCCAGCAGCATAATCGCGGTCAGGGATGAGCAGTTCTTC
TRBD2	TRBJ2-1	-	TRBV6-1	15	CASSPLIGRANEQFF	TGTGCCAGCAGTCCCCTGATCGGGAGGGCCAATGAGCAGTTCTTC
-	TRBJ1-1	-	TRBV6-5	14	CASSLGQLNTEAFF	TGTGCCAGCAGTTTAGGACAGCTGAACACTGAAGCTTTCTTT
-	TRBJ1-4	-	TRBV6-1	14	CASSRTVEGEKLFF	TGTGCCAGCAGTCGGACGGTCGAAGGGGAAAAACTGTTTTTT
TRBD1	TRBJ1-1	-	TRBV5-1	15	CASRRDRGEGTEAFF	TGCGCCAGCAGGAGGGACAGGGGAGAGGGCACTGAAGCTTTCTTT
-	TRBJ2-1	-	TRBV6-5	14	CASSSRHINNEQFF	TGTGCCAGCAGTTCTCGGCACATAAACAATGAGCAGTTCTTC
-	TRBJ2-7	-	TRBV19	15	CASSTPGLLSYEQYF	TGTGCCAGTAGTACCCCGGGACTTCTCTCCTACGAGCAGTACTTC
-	TRBJ2-5	-	TRBV6-6	13	CAISRDLQETQYF	TGTGCCATCTCCCGGGACTTACAAGAGACCCAGTACTTC
-	TRBJ2-7	-	TRBV5-5	11	CASRLVYEQYF	TGTGCCAGCAGGCTCGTCTACGAGCAGTACTTC
TRBD1	TRBJ2-3	-	TRBV7-2	16	CASSTRDRGYTDTQYF	TGTGCCAGCAGCACCCGGGACAGGGGATACACAGATACGCAGTATTTT
-	TRBJ2-2	-	TRBV18	13	CASSPPWDGRLFF	TGTGCCAGCTCACCACCGTGGGACGGGCGGCTGTTTTTT
TRBD1	TRBJ1-1	once	TRBV5-6	15	CASTLGNRRGPEAFF	TGTGCCAGCACCCTGGGTAACAGGAGGGGGCCCGAAGCTTTCTTT
-	TRBJ2-5	-	TRBV9	15	CASSVTGVSGETQYF	TGTGCCAGCAGCGTAACGGGAGTTTCGGGAGAGACCCAGTACTTC
TRBD2	TRBJ2-5	-	TRBV5-1	18	CASSLARSGSISRETQYF	TGCGCCAGCAGCTTGGCCAGAAGCGGGAGTATCTCTCGAGAGACCCAGTACTTC
-	TRBJ1-1	-	TRBV30	15	CAWSVLTARNTEAFF	TGTGCCTGGAGTGTATTAACAGCCCGAAACACTGAAGCTTTCTTT
-	TRBJ1-1	-	TRBV2	15	CASSLWVAMNTEAFF	TGTGCCAGCAGCCTTTGGGTCGCCATGAACACTGAAGCTTTCTTT
-	TRBJ2-2	-	TRBV4-2	13	CASSQDDPGELFF	TGTGCCAGCAGCCAAGACGATCCCGGGGAGCTGTTTTTT
-	TRBJ2-7	-	TRBV18	12	CASSGGIYEQYF	TGTGCCAGCTCCGGCGGGATTTACGAGCAGTACTTC
-	TRBJ1-5	once	TRBV5-4	14	CASSLTGSNQPQHF	TGTGCCAGCAGCCTCACAGGGAGCAATCAGCCCCAGCATTTT
TRBD1	TRBJ2-2	once	TRBV6-4	15	CASSDPGQGSRELFF	TGTGCCAGCAGTGATCCGGGACAGGGGTCGCGGGAGCTGTTTTTT
TRBD2	TRBJ2-7	-	TRBV19	16	CASSIALAGVTYEQYF	TGTGCCAGTAGTATAGCACTAGCGGGAGTTACCTACGAGCAGTACTTC
-	TRBJ1-3	-	TRBV27	14	CASSQQGAGNTIYF	TGTGCCAGCAGCCAACAGGGCGCTGGAAACACCATATATTTT
TRBD1	TRBJ2-3	once	TRBV5-1	18	CASSEAAGTGVITDTQYF	TGCGCCAGCAGCGAAGCGGCCGGGACAGGGGTCATTACAGATACGCAGTATTTT
-	TRBJ1-2	-	TRBV15	14	CATSRDRTPSGYTF	TGTGCCACCAGCAGAGATCGGACACCGAGTGGCTACACCTTC
TRBD2	TRBJ2-2	-	TRBV19	16	CASKVLAGRNTGELFF	TGTGCCAGTAAGGTGCTAGCGGGAAGGAACACCGGGGAGCTGTTTTTT